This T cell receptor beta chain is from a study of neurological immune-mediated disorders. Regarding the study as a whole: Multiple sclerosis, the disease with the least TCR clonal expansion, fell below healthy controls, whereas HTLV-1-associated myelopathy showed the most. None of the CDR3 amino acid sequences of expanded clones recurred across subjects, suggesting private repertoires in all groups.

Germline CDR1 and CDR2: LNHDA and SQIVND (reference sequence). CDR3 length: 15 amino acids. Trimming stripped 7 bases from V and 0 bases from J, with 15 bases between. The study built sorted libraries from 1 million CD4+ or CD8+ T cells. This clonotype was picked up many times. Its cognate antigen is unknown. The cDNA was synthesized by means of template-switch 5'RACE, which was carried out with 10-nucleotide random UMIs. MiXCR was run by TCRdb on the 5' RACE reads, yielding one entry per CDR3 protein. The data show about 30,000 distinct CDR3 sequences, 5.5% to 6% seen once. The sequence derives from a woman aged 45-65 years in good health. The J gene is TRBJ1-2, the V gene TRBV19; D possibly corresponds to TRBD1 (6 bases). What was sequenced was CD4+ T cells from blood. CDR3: CASKAGVESNYGYTF. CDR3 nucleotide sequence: TGTGCCAGTAAGGCAGGGGTGGAATCTAACTATGGCTACACCTTC.